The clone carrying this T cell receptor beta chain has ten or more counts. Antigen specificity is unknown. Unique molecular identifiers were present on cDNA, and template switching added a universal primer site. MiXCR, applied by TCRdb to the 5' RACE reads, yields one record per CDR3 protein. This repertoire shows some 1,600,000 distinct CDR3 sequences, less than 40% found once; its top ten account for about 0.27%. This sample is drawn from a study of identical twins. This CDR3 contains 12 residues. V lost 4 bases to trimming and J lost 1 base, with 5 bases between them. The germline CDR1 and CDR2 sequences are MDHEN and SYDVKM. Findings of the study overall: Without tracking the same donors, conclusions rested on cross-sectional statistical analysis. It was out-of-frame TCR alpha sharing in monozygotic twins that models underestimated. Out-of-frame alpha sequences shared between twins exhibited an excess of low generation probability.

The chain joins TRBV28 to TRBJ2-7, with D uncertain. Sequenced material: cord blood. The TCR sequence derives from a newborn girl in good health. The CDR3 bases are TGTGCCAGCAGTTCGGCTTCCTACGAGCAGTACTTC. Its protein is CASSSASYEQYF.